The 9 T cell receptor beta chains reported below all come from one sample, sequenced in a study of T cell repertoires in cytomegalovirus infection. TCRdb redid the calling of the reads with MiXCR, one entry per CDR3 protein. Of about 110,000 distinct CDR3 sequences listed, around 9.1% are singletons. No antigen is known for these receptors. The material sequenced was PBMCs, sequenced either directly or after in vitro stimulation (not recorded which). The receptors stem from a human donor in good health (CMV status not recorded). Some clones in this sample may be carry-over from other donors' samples.

This clonotype was picked up many times. The chain employs TRBV6-5 and TRBJ1-2, with D possibly TRBD1 on 6 matching bases. Germline CDR1 and CDR2: MNHEY and SVGAGI. The CDR3 sequence is 13 residues long. Trimming shortened V by 0 bases and J by 4 bases, and 6 bases separated the two germline ends. In DNA form, the CDR3 reads TGTGCCAGCAGTTACTCAGGGGGCTATGGCTACACCTTC. Its translation: CASSYSGGYGYTF.

This clonotype occurred many times. The chain is built from TRBV28 and TRBJ2-5, with 7 nucleotides matching TRBD1. The CDR3 consists of 15 residues. J gave up 6 bases and V 4 bases, and 11 bases lay outside the gene matches. The germline V gene has CDR1 MDHEN and CDR2 SYDVKM. In DNA form, the CDR3 reads TGTGCCAGCAGTTCCTCACAGGGGTGGATTCAGACCCAGTACTTC. Protein product: CASSSSQGWIQTQYF.

This clonotype has ten or more counts. This sequence joins TRBV7-2 and TRBJ2-5; maybe TRBD2 (6 bases). This CDR3 has 13 residues. Germline V gene sequence: CDR1 SGHTA, CDR2 FQGNSA. Trimming pared 8 bases from V and 2 bases from J, leaving 12 bases between. CDR3 protein: CASGWAGQETQYF. The CDR3, as DNA: TGTGCCAGCGGCTGGGCGGGACAAGAGACCCAGTACTTC.

This clonotype has ten or more counts. The chain recombines TRBV19 with TRBJ1-5; D unresolved. The CDR3 extends over 16 amino acids. V was cut by 7 bases and J by 5 bases, with 21 bases left in between. From germline, CDR1 is LNHDA and CDR2 SQIVND (reference sequence). This chain's CDR3 is CASTLLGRVTHQPQHF. The CDR3 region has the DNA TGTGCCAGTACCCTCCTCGGGAGGGTAACCCATCAGCCCCAGCATTTT.

The sample holds many counts of this clonotype. The V gene is TRBV7-9, the J gene TRBJ1-2; the match to TRBD1 covers 9 bases. CDR1 SEHNR and CDR2 FQNEAQ come from the germline V gene (reference sequence). The J segment lost 4 bases and the V segment lost 5 bases, leaving 5 bases of the junction unmatched. This CDR3 is 14 amino acids long. Written as DNA, the CDR3 is TGTGCCAGCAGCCGAGACAGGGGGTCCTATGGCTACACCTTC. Amino acids: CASSRDRGSYGYTF.

This clonotype was recorded many times. The genes are TRBV7-2 and TRBJ2-5; 9 bases are shared with TRBD2. This CDR3 is 17 amino acids long. Germline CDR1 is SGHTA and CDR2 is FQGNSA. The ends lost 3 bases at V and 3 bases at J; junction bases unmatched: 11. The CDR3 loop is CASSFSSPAGGKETQYF. The DNA of the CDR3 is TGTGCCAGCAGCTTTTCCTCCCCTGCGGGAGGGAAAGAGACCCAGTACTTC.

The chain combines TRBV4-3 with TRBJ2-1, with D unclear. The CDR3 covers 14 residues. The V gene lost 1 base and the J gene lost 12 bases, with 16 bases spanning the gap. The germline V gene has CDR1 LGHNA and CDR2 YSLEER. CDR3 in amino acids: CASSQVSFAPGQFF. The CDR3 nucleotides are TGCGCCAGCAGCCAAGTATCCTTCGCCCCGGGGCAGTTCTTC.

This clonotype was picked up a small number of times. This may be a read error, as it is one base from a much larger clone. The chain joins TRBV28 to TRBJ1-6; D is uncertain. CDR3 size: 13 residues. Germline V gene data show CDR1 as MDHEN and CDR2 as SYDVKM. Between the trimmed V and J ends, which lost 3 bases and 5 bases, there was a span of 5 bases. CDR3 amino acids: CASSFKDNSPLHF. CDR3 DNA: TGTGCCAGCAGTTTCAAGGATAATTCACCCCTCCACTTT. The full variable domain, its missing parts supplied by reference TRBV28 and TRBJ1-6, is DVKVTQSSRYLVKRTGEKVFLECVQDMDHENMFWYRQDPGLGLRLIYFSYDVKMKEKGDIPEGYSVSREKKERFSLILESASTNQTSMYLCASSFKDNSPLHFGNGTRLTVT.

CDR3: CASLRLSGANVLTF. For the CDR3, the DNA is TGTGCCAGTCTCAGGCTGTCTGGGGCCAACGTCCTGACTTTC. V gene TRBV19 combines with J gene TRBJ2-6; no reliable D call. This CDR3 comprises 14 residues. CDR1 is LNHDA and CDR2 is SQIVND in the germline V gene (reference sequence). Trimming removed 8 bases at V and 1 base at J, with 9 bases between.